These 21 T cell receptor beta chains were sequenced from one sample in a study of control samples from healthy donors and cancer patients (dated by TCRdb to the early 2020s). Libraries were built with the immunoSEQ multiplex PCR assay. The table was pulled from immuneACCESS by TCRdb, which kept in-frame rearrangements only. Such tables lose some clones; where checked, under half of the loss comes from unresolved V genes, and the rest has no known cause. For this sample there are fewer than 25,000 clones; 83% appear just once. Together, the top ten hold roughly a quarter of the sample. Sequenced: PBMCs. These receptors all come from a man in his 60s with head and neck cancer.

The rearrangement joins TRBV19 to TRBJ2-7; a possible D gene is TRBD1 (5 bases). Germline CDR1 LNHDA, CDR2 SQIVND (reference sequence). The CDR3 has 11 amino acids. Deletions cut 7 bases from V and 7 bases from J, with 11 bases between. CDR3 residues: CASTQGREQYF. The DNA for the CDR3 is TGTGCCAGTACCCAGGGTCGAGAGCAGTACTTC.

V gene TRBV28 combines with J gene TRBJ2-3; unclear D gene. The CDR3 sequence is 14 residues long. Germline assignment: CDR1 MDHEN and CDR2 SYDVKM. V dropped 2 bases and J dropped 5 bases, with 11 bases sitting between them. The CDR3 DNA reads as TGTGCCAGCAGTTTACCCATGAGAGAAGATACGCAGTATTTT. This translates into CASSLPMREDTQYF.

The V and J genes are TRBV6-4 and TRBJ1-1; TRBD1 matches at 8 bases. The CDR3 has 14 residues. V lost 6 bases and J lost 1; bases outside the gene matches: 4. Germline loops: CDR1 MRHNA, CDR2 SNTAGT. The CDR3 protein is CASRRDRQNTEAFF. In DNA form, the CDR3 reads TGTGCCAGCAGAAGGGACAGGCAGAACACTGAAGCTTTCTTT.

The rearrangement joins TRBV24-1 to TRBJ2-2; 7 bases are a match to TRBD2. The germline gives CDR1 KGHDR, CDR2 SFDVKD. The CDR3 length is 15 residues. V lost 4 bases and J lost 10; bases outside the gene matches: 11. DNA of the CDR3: TGTGCCACCAGTGACCACCCCCGGGGGGTTTTGGAGCTGTTTTTT. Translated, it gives CATSDHPRGVLELFF.

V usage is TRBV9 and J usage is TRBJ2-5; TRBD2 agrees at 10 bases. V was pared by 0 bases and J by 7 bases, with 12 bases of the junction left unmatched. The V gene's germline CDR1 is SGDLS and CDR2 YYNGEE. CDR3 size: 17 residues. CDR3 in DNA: TGTGCCAGCAGCGTAGACCAGCGGGGGGGCTTTTGGGCGACCCAGTACTTC. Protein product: CASSVDQRGGFWATQYF. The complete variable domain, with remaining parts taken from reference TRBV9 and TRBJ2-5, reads DSGVTQTPKHLITATGQRVTLRCSPRSGDLSVYWYQQSLDQGLQFLIQYYNGEERAKGNILERFSAQQFPDLHSELNLSSLELGDSALYFCASSVDQRGGFWATQYFGPGTRLLVL.

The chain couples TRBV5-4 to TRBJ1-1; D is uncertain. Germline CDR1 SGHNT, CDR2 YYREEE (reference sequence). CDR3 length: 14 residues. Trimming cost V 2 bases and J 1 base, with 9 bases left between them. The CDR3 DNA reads TGTGCCAGCAGCTTCAGGAATTGGAACACTGAAGCTTTCTTT. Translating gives CASSFRNWNTEAFF.

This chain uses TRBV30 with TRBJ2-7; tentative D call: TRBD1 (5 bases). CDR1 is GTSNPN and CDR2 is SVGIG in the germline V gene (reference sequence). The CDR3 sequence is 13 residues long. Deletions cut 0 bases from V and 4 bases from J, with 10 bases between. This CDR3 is CAWSVNKGYEQYF. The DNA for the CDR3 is TGTGCCTGGAGTGTAAATAAGGGGTACGAGCAGTACTTC.

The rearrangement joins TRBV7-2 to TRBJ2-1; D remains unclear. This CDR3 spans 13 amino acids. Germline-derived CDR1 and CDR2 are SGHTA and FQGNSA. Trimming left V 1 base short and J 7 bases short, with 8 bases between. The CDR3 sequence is CASSLGRRNEQFF. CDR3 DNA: TGTGCCAGCAGCTTAGGACGACGTAATGAGCAGTTCTTC.

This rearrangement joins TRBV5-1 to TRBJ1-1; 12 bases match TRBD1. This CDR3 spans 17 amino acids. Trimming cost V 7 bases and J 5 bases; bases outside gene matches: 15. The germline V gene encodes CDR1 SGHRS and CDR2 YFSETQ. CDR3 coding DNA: TGCGCCAGCTCTGAGGGACAGGGGGCGTTGTGGAAAACTGAAGCTTTCTTT. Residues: CASSEGQGALWKTEAFF. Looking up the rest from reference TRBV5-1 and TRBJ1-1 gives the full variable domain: KAGVTQTPRYLIKTRGQQVTLSCSPISGHRSVSWYQQTPGQGLQFLFEYFSETQRNKGNFPGRFSGRQFSNSRSEMNVSTLELGDSALYLCASSEGQGALWKTEAFFGQGTRLTVV.

CDR3 loop: CASSWYRTTGELFF. CDR3 DNA sequence: TGCGCCAGCAGCTGGTACAGGACCACCGGGGAGCTGTTTTTT. This chain joins TRBV5-1 and TRBJ2-2, with D maybe TRBD1 (5 bases). The CDR3 runs 14 residues. In germline, CDR1 is SGHRS, CDR2 YFSETQ. Trimming pared 3 bases from V and 4 bases from J, leaving 10 bases between.

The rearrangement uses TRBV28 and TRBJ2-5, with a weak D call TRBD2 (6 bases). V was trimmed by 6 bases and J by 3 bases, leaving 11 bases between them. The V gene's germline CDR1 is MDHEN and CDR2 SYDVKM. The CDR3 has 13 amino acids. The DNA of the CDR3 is TGTGCCAGCAGCGGTTGGAGGGAAGAGACCCAGTACTTC. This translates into CASSGWREETQYF.

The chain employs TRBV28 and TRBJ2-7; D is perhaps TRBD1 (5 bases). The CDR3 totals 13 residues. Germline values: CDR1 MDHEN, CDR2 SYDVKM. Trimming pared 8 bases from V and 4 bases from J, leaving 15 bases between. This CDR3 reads CASSVGRGYEQYF. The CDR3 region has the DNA TGTGCCAGCTCAGTCGGTAGGGGATACGAGCAGTACTTC. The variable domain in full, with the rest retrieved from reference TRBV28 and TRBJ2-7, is DVKVTQSSRYLVKRTGEKVFLECVQDMDHENMFWYRQDPGLGLRLIYFSYDVKMKEKGDIPEGYSVSREKKERFSLILESASTNQTSMYLCASSVGRGYEQYFGPGTRLTVT.

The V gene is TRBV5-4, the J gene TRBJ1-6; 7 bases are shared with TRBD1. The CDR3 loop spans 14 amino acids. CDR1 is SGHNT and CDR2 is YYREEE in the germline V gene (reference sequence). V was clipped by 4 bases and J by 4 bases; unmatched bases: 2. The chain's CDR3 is CASSPGQYNSPLHF. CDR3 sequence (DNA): TGTGCCAGCAGCCCGGGACAGTATAATTCACCCCTCCACTTT.

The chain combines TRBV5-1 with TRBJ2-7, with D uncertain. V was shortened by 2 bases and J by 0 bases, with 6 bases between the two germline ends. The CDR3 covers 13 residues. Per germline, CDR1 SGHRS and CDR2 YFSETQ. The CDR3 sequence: CASSFGDSYEQYF. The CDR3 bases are TGCGCCAGCAGCTTTGGGGACTCCTACGAGCAGTACTTC.

The CDR3 nucleotides read TGTGCCAGCAGTTTAGGGGGCGGACGGCAGCCCCAGCATTTT. Translated, it gives CASSLGGGRQPQHF. The V gene is TRBV6-5, the J gene TRBJ1-5, with 7 bases fitting TRBD1. V shed 4 bases, J shed 7 bases, and the junction held 7 bases outside the gene matches. This CDR3 region has 14 residues. Germline V lookup: CDR1 MNHEY, CDR2 SVGAGI.

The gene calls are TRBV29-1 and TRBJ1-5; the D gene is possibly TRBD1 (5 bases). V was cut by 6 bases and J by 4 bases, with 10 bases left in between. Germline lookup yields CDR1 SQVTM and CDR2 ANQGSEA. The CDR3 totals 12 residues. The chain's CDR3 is CSVTVGNQPQHF. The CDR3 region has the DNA TGCAGCGTGACAGTGGGAAATCAGCCCCAGCATTTT.

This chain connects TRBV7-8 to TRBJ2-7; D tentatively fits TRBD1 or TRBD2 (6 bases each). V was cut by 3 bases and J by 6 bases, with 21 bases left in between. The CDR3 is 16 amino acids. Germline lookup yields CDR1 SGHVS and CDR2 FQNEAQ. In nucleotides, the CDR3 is TGTGCCAGCAGCTTTAGGGCGGGACAAGTTGCGTCCGAGCAGTACTTC. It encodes CASSFRAGQVASEQYF.

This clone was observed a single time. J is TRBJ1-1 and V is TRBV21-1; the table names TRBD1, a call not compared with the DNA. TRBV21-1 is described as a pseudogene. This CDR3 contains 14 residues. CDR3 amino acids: CASSPGQGNTEAFF. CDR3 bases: TGTGCCAGCAGCCCGGGACAGGGGAACACTGAAGCTTTCTTT.

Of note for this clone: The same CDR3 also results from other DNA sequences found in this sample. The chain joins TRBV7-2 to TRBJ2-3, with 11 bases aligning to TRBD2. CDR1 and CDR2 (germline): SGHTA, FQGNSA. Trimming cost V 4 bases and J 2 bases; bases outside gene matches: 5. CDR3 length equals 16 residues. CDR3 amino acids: CASSSTLAGATDTQYF. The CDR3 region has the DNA TGTGCCAGCAGCTCAACACTAGCGGGAGCCACAGATACGCAGTATTTT.

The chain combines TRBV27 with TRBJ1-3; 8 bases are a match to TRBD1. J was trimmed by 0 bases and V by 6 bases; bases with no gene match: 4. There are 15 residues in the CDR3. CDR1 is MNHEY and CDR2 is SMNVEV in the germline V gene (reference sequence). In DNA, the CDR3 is TGTGCCAGCAGAGCAGGGGGCTACTCTGGAAACACCATATATTTT. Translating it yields CASRAGGYSGNTIYF.

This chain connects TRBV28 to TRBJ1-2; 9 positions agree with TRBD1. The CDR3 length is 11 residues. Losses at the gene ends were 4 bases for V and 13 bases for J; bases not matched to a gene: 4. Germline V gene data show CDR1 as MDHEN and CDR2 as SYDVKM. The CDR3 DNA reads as TGTGCCAGCAGTTCGGACAGGGGTCTCACCTTC. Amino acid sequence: CASSSDRGLTF.